This TCR beta chain was captured in a study of cytomegalovirus exposure and HLA in healthy donors. PCR involved 60 Vbeta and 13 Jbeta primers. Original methodology: In a later analysis, some 10 million of 75 million to 85 million unique beta chains occurred in at least two donors. Libraries were prepared by immunoSEQ multiplex PCR; TCRdb keeps only in-frame clonotypes and omits some of them. V and J calls and clone size are those listed in that table; D and trimming were worked out from the DNA. Of approximately 110,000 clones in the sample, more than 60% were seen once. Study conclusions and caveats: Through in vitro validation, a few CMV-associated chains were shown to be specific for CMV antigens. Later on, an analysis tied 15,000 to 20,000 TCR beta sequences to HLA alleles at 0.05 false discovery rate. Later analysis suggested links between common viral pathogens and several top significant clusters.

To note about this clone: Its antigen is as yet unknown.

V was trimmed by 5 bases and J by 4 bases, leaving 11 bases between them. Germline V gene sequence: CDR1 GTSNPN, CDR2 SVGIG (reference sequence). The CDR3 is 12 amino acids. This chain links TRBV30 with TRBJ1-2; D unresolved. The sequencing sample was made of PBMCs. The clonotype comes from a woman aged 60-75 years in good health and CMV-seropositive. The CDR3 DNA reads TGTGCCTGGCAGCGGCAGAGCTATGGCTACACCTTC. Translating it yields CAWQRQSYGYTF.